This T cell receptor beta chain was sequenced in a study of a mutant IDH1 vaccine in newly diagnosed glioma. Points from the study as a whole: Changes in top peripheral clonotypes did not appear linked to pseudoprogression.

Time point defined: week 11, during vaccination. In every dose of vaccine, 300 ug of mutant IDH1 20-mer peptide was given alongside topical imiquimod. For this clone: What it binds is unknown.

Sequenced by immunoSEQ multiplex PCR; TCRdb stores in-frame clones only, minus some. The data hold 60,000 or so clones, with approximately 89% observed a single time. The source is a man aged 35 to 55 with glioma. This specimen consisted of PBMCs, obtained from a glioma patient whose treatment included an IDH1 peptide vaccine.

The CDR3 DNA is TGTGCCAGCAGTGCTGGGGGCGGGATGAACACTGAAGCTTTCTTT. Its protein product is CASSAGGGMNTEAFF. The chain joins TRBV6-4 to TRBJ1-1; TRBD1 is a possible D gene (6 bases). The V gene's germline CDR1 is MRHNA and CDR2 SNTAGT. Between the trimmed V and J ends, which lost 4 bases and 0 bases, there was a span of 12 bases. This CDR3 spans 15 amino acids.